The 12 T cell receptor beta chains in this list originate from one sample, sequenced in a study of PD-1 blockade in classical Hodgkin lymphoma. Profiled with immunoSEQ multiplex PCR; TCRdb holds only in-frame clones, not every one. The sample shows about 47,000 clones, roughly 89% of them seen only once. The time point was: cycle 4 day 1 (C4D1), after around six weeks of nivolumab. Every patient relapsed after autologous stem cell transplantation, and brentuximab vedotin exposure varied. Material: peripheral blood mononuclear cells (PBMCs), obtained before the fourth cycle of nivolumab. The receptors shown here come from a human donor with classical Hodgkin lymphoma.

The gene calls are TRBV2 and TRBJ2-5; 8 nucleotides line up with TRBD2. Germline-derived CDR1 and CDR2 are SNHLY and FYNNEI. The CDR3 sequence is 16 residues long. V gave up 5 bases and J gave up 2 bases; unmatched junction bases: 10. The DNA of the CDR3 is TGTGCCAGCAGTACAGTATTAGCGGGATTACAAGAGACCCAGTACTTC. It codes for CASSTVLAGLQETQYF. The entire variable domain, with the rest obtained from reference TRBV2 and TRBJ2-5, is as follows: EPEVTQTPSHQVTQMGQEVILRCVPISNHLYFYWYRQILGQKVEFLVSFYNNEISEKSEIFDDQFSVERPDGSNFTLKIRSTKLEDSAMYFCASSTVLAGLQETQYFGPGTRLLVL.

This chain uses TRBV5-1 with TRBJ1-2, with TRBD1 matching 8 bases. The junction had 5 bases not matched to a gene; V was cut back by 3 bases and J by 10 bases. The CDR3 runs 12 residues. Germline V gene sequence: CDR1 SGHRS, CDR2 YFSETQ. The CDR3 loop reads CASSWGTGSYTF. CDR3 nucleotides: TGCGCCAGCAGCTGGGGGACAGGCTCCTACACCTTC.

The chain has TRBV9 and TRBJ1-5; D might be TRBD1 (6 bases). This CDR3 comprises 15 residues. The germline CDR1 and CDR2 sequences are SGDLS and YYNGEE. V dropped 0 bases and J dropped 3 bases, with 10 bases sitting between them. Here the CDR3 reads CASSVGTGPNQPQHF. CDR3 DNA sequence: TGTGCCAGCAGCGTAGGAACAGGGCCCAATCAGCCCCAGCATTTT.

The chain carries TRBV12-5 and TRBJ2-7; unclear D gene. In germline, CDR1 is LGHNT, CDR2 FRNRAP. This CDR3 is built from 13 residues. V was shortened by 1 base and J by 3 bases, with 7 bases between the two germline ends. DNA of the CDR3: TGTGCTAGTGGTTTGGGGGGATACTACGAGCAGTACTTC. Its protein product is CASGLGGYYEQYF.

The gene calls are TRBV7-2 and TRBJ2-7, with D unclear. Per the germline V gene, CDR1 is SGHTA and CDR2 is FQGNSA. The CDR3 is 13 residues long. Trimming stripped 3 bases from V and 2 bases from J, with 8 bases between. The CDR3 region has the DNA TGTGCCAGCAGCTTTGGAAACCCCTACGAGCAGTACTTC. It specifies CASSFGNPYEQYF. The complete variable domain, with remaining parts taken from reference TRBV7-2 and TRBJ2-7, reads GAGVSQSPSNKVTEKGKDVELRCDPISGHTALYWYRQSLGQGLEFLIYFQGNSAPDKSGLPSDRFSAERTGGSVSTLTIQRTQQEDSAVYLCASSFGNPYEQYFGPGTRLTVT.

The V call is TRBV29-1, the J call TRBJ2-7; D not certain. Germline V lookup: CDR1 SQVTM, CDR2 ANQGSEA. CDR3 length: 12 amino acids. The V gene lost 5 bases and the J gene lost 0 bases, with 8 bases spanning the gap. This CDR3 is CSVSGFSYEQYF. DNA for the CDR3: TGCAGCGTTTCCGGGTTCTCCTACGAGCAGTACTTC.

J is TRBJ2-1 and V is TRBV10-3; 7 bases match TRBD1. V lost 8 bases, J lost 8 bases, and 15 bases stayed unmatched. Germline assignment: CDR1 ENHRY and CDR2 SYGVKD. The CDR3 is 15 amino acids. CDR3 coding DNA: TGTGCCATCGGCGAGATAGGACAGGAGGTATATGAGCAGTTCTTC. Protein product: CAIGEIGQEVYEQFF.

Concerning this clone: This specimen includes other DNA sequences encoding the same CDR3. This rearrangement joins TRBV4-1 to TRBJ1-5; possibly TRBD1 for D (5 bases). The CDR3 is 16 residues long. Trimming shortened V by 0 bases and J by 2 bases, and 11 bases separated the two germline ends. The V gene's germline CDR1 is MGHRA and CDR2 YSYEKL. For the CDR3, the DNA is TGCGCCAGCAGCCAAGACGGGGGATTTGGCAATCAGCCCCAGCATTTT. Protein: CASSQDGGFGNQPQHF.

V and J are TRBV19 and TRBJ2-3, with 9 bases fitting TRBD1. J was trimmed by 3 bases and V by 6 bases; bases with no gene match: 7. This CDR3 contains 15 residues. The germline V gene has CDR1 LNHDA and CDR2 SQIVND (reference sequence). The chain's CDR3 is CASSLDRGFTDTQYF. CDR3 nucleotides: TGTGCCAGTAGCCTGGACAGGGGATTTACAGATACGCAGTATTTT.

The V call is TRBV4-2, the J call TRBJ1-1, with D perhaps matching TRBD1 (5 bases). Trimming stripped 4 bases from V and 8 bases from J, with 17 bases between. CDR1 and CDR2 (germline): LGHNA, YNFKEQ. This CDR3 is built from 14 residues. CDR3 DNA sequence: TGTGCCAGCAGCCGCGGGGCCTCGGAGGGCGAAGCTTTCTTT. This encodes CASSRGASEGEAFF.

This clone was counted a few times. The J gene is TRBJ2-7, the V gene TRBV4-1; no firm D call. In germline, CDR1 is MGHRA, CDR2 YSYEKL. The CDR3 loop spans 15 amino acids. The V end lost 1 base, the J end lost 0 bases, and 10 bases lay between the germline ends. The CDR3 here is CASSQGFQSSYEQYF. The CDR3 DNA is TGCGCCAGCAGCCAAGGTTTCCAGAGCTCCTACGAGCAGTACTTC.

The gene calls are TRBV6-5 and TRBJ1-6; 7 nucleotides line up with TRBD1. V shed 6 bases, J shed 9 bases, and the junction held 8 bases outside the gene matches. CDR1 is MNHEY, CDR2 SVGAGI, per germline. The CDR3 length is 14 residues. The CDR3 protein is CASRTDRLGSPLHF. CDR3 DNA sequence: TGTGCCAGCAGGACGGACAGGCTCGGTTCACCCCTCCACTTT.